This T cell receptor beta chain was recovered during a study of technical replicates of blood from several donors. Trimming at V came to 1 base and at J to 3 bases, leaving 8 bases not matched to a gene. Germline-derived CDR1 and CDR2 are KGHSY and FQNENV. This CDR3 is built from 16 residues. The assay was immunoSEQ multiplex PCR, and TCRdb's table has in-frame clones only and misses some. The table shows tens of thousands of clones, with approximately 92% occurring only once. Sequenced sample: T cells isolated from PBMCs. The chain recombines TRBV16 with TRBJ1-2, with 7 bases aligning to TRBD1. The sequence was collected from a human donor in good health. The CDR3 nucleotides are TGTGCCAGCAGCCAATTGGGGACAGACCCCTACTATGGCTACACCTTC. Protein: CASSQLGTDPYYGYTF.